There are a few counts of the clone carrying this T cell receptor (beta chain). Antigen unknown. The sample is drawn from a study of CD8 T cells in ankylosing spondylitis. TCRdb re-called the 5' RACE reads through MiXCR, storing one row per CDR3 protein. Of about 540,000 distinct CDR3 sequences listed, roughly 13% are singletons. Study results and limitations: According to the report, clones linked to the disease were significantly enriched in matched synovial fluid samples taken from ankylosing spondylitis patients. Seemingly characteristic of ankylosing spondylitis blood was a TCR beta motif consisting of eight highly homologous variants.

The V end lost 4 bases, the J end lost 8 bases, and 20 bases lay between the germline ends. The CDR3 has 14 residues. CDR1 is DFQATT, CDR2 SNEGSKA, per germline (reference sequence). The chain is built from TRBV20-1 and TRBJ1-2; possible D gene TRBD1, 6 bases. The TCR comes from a male donor with ankylosing spondylitis. Sequenced sample: blood, either unsorted or a sorted T cell fraction (not recorded which). CDR3 nucleotides: TGCAGTGCTAAGAGTACAGGGAATCCGGGGGGCTACACCTTC. This translates into CSAKSTGNPGGYTF.